This TCR beta chain is from a study of chemoradiotherapy in HPV16-positive cancers. Some clones are missing from TCRdb's copy, which holds only in-frame ones; the method was immunoSEQ multiplex PCR. This table holds 3,300 or so clones, 70% to 80% found once. The CDR3 length is 14 residues. The germline V gene encodes CDR1 LGHNA and CDR2 YSLEER. The ends were cut back, 0 bases at V and 5 bases at J, with 7 bases in the middle. The chain has TRBV4-3 and TRBJ1-4; a possible D gene is TRBD1 (5 bases). The receptor's source is a human donor with HPV-associated anogenital cancer. This specimen was acquired from a patient who underwent chemoradiotherapy. The CDR3 DNA follows: TGCGCCAGCAGCCAAGAGACAGAAAATGAAAAACTGTTTTTT. Translation gives CASSQETENEKLFF.